The 15 T cell receptor beta chains below all came from one sample that was sequenced in a study of blood T cell repertoires in COVID-19. Profiling relied on immunoSEQ multiplex PCR, and the TCRdb table lists in-frame clones only, not all of them. The table records more than 250,000 clones, 88% of them present only once. The material sequenced was peripheral blood. The receptors stem from a human donor in a cohort sampled during active COVID-19.

The rearrangement joins TRBV18 to TRBJ2-3; possible D gene TRBD1, 5 bases. The germline V gene encodes CDR1 KGHSH and CDR2 LQKENI. V lost 0 bases and J 2 bases, leaving 12 bases between the germline ends. This CDR3 spans 16 amino acids. The DNA of the CDR3 is TGTGCCAGCTCACCACCAGGGGATGCGAACACAGATACGCAGTATTTT. It yields the protein CASSPPGDANTDTQYF.

The CDR3: CASSPFSSGTYNEQFF. Written as DNA, the CDR3 is TGTGCCAGCTCACCCTTTAGTAGCGGGACCTACAATGAGCAGTTCTTC. The rearrangement uses TRBV18 and TRBJ2-1; TRBD2 matches 8 bases. Germline CDR1 reads KGHSH; CDR2 reads LQKENI. Losses at the gene ends were 3 bases for V and 2 bases for J; bases not matched to a gene: 6. This CDR3 spans 16 amino acids.

The genes are TRBV5-1 and TRBJ2-1, with 9 bases identical to TRBD2. CDR1 and CDR2 (germline): SGHRS, YFSETQ. The CDR3 runs 14 residues. V lost 0 bases to trimming and J lost 8 bases; unmatched junction nucleotides: 3. The CDR3 DNA is TGCGCCAGCAGCTTGGGCGTAGCGGGAGATGAGCAGTTCTTC. Protein: CASSLGVAGDEQFF.

This clone came up a few times. V usage is TRBV7-9 and J usage is TRBJ2-1, with TRBD1 as a possible D gene (5 bases). The V gene's germline CDR1 is SEHNR and CDR2 FQNEAQ (reference sequence). This CDR3 has 13 amino acids. Trimming removed 5 bases from V and 7 bases from J, with 12 bases in between. The CDR3 bases are TGTGCCAGCAGCCTCCTAGGGGAAAATGAGCAGTTCTTC. Translation gives CASSLLGENEQFF. The variable domain in full, with the rest retrieved from reference TRBV7-9 and TRBJ2-1, is DTGVSQNPRHKITKRGQNVTFRCDPISEHNRLYWYRQTLGQGPEFLTYFQNEAQLEKSRLLSDRFSAERPKGSFSTLEIQRTEQGDSAMYLCASSLLGENEQFFGPGTRLTVL.

This chain joins TRBV6-6 and TRBJ1-1; 8 positions agree with TRBD1. The V gene's germline CDR1 is MNHNY and CDR2 SVGAGI (reference sequence). J lost 5 bases, V lost 1 base, and 9 bases had no gene match. The CDR3 is 16 amino acids. In nucleotides, the CDR3 is TGTGCCAGCAGTTACTTCCGGGGACAGGCTGGGACTGAAGCTTTCTTT. This translates into CASSYFRGQAGTEAFF.

Here the CDR3 reads CASSLDLSYEQYF. The CDR3 coding sequence is TGTGCCAGCAGCTTAGATCTCTCCTACGAGCAGTACTTC. The J gene is TRBJ2-7, the V gene TRBV11-3; D is uncertain. The V end lost 0 bases, the J end lost 0 bases, and 3 bases lay between the germline ends. The CDR3 covers 13 residues. Germline V gives CDR1 SGHNT, CDR2 YENEEA.

The rearrangement joins TRBV7-2 to TRBJ1-5; a weak D match, TRBD1 (5 bases). CDR1 is SGHTA and CDR2 is FQGNSA in the germline V gene. This CDR3 is 14 amino acids long. Trimming took off 5 bases at V and 2 bases at J, with 10 bases between the two ends. CDR3 loop: CASSPAQGNQPQHF. The CDR3 DNA reads as TGTGCCAGCAGCCCGGCACAGGGCAATCAGCCCCAGCATTTT.

The chain links TRBV4-1 to TRBJ2-3, with TRBD2 identical over 14 bases. The CDR3 spans 22 residues. The V segment lost 2 bases and the J segment 3 bases; nucleotides outside the gene matches: 19. Germline V gene sequence: CDR1 MGHRA, CDR2 YSYEKL. The CDR3 nucleotides are TGCGCCAGCAGCCAACCACCCCCGAGACTAGCGGGGGGGAACCATGTGACAGATACGCAGTATTTT. Its protein is CASSQPPPRLAGGNHVTDTQYF.

The CDR3: CASSVGQSQDEQYF. The DNA of the CDR3 is TGTGCCAGCAGCGTAGGACAGTCCCAGGACGAGCAGTACTTC. The genes are TRBV9 and TRBJ2-7; maybe TRBD1 (5 bases). CDR1 SGDLS and CDR2 YYNGEE come from the germline V gene. The CDR3 sequence is 14 residues long. Trimming took off 0 bases at V and 5 bases at J, with 12 bases between the two ends.

The CDR3 sequence is CASSPDRFADTQYF. Written as DNA, the CDR3 is TGTGCCAGCAGCCCGGACAGGTTTGCAGATACGCAGTATTTT. This chain joins TRBV7-2 and TRBJ2-3; 7 bases map to TRBD1. V gave up 5 bases and J gave up 4 bases; unmatched junction bases: 6. Germline-derived CDR1 and CDR2 are SGHTA and FQGNSA. CDR3 length equals 14 residues.

The gene calls are TRBV4-1 and TRBJ2-5; D gene ambiguous. The CDR3 is 15 residues long. The germline V and J ends were trimmed by 0 bases and 0 bases, with 8 bases remaining between them. Germline lookup yields CDR1 MGHRA and CDR2 YSYEKL. The CDR3, as DNA: TGCGCCAGCAGCCAAGACAGTGTGTACCAAGAGACCCAGTACTTC. Translated: CASSQDSVYQETQYF.

This clone was seen once. This chain connects TRBV24-1 to TRBJ1-5; D perhaps matches TRBD1 (6 bases). Germline-derived CDR1 and CDR2 are KGHDR and SFDVKD. CDR3 size: 14 residues. Between the trimmed V and J ends, which lost 5 bases and 7 bases, there was a span of 14 bases. This chain's CDR3 is CATSGRGGRQPQHF. The CDR3 DNA reads as TGTGCCACCAGTGGTCGGGGGGGCAGACAGCCCCAGCATTTT.

The DNA of the CDR3 is TGTGCCAGCAGACCCACACAGGGGCCGAATCAGCCCCAGCATTTT. Amino acid sequence: CASRPTQGPNQPQHF. The V and J genes are TRBV6-6 and TRBJ1-5, with 7 bases that match TRBD1. The germline CDR1 and CDR2 sequences are MNHNY and SVGAGI (reference sequence). The CDR3 consists of 15 residues. V gave up 6 bases and J gave up 4 bases; unmatched junction bases: 9.

The J gene is TRBJ1-1, the V gene TRBV3-1 (or the pseudogene TRBV3-2); D ambiguous. Germline values: CDR1 LGHDT, CDR2 YNNKEL (reference sequence). Trimming left V 0 bases short and J 3 bases short, with 14 bases between. The length of the CDR3 is 16 residues. CDR3 nucleotides: TGTGCCAGCAGCCAAGATCCCCGTGAGGTTCACACTGAAGCTTTCTTT. It specifies CASSQDPREVHTEAFF.

The rearrangement joins TRBV27 to TRBJ1-1; TRBD1 agrees at 10 bases. Per germline, CDR1 MNHEY and CDR2 SMNVEV (reference sequence). Germline trimming cut 5 bases from V and 3 bases from J; bases unmatched to any gene: 6. The length of the CDR3 is 15 residues. CDR3: CASSKTGGRYTEAFF. The CDR3 region has the DNA TGTGCCAGCAGTAAGACAGGGGGCAGGTACACTGAAGCTTTCTTT.